The rows below give T cell receptor beta chains drawn from one sample of a study of T cells after yellow fever vaccination. TCRdb independently ran MiXCR on the 5' RACE reads; one entry per CDR3 protein. The sample gives some 260,000 distinct CDR3 sequences, around 5.3% of which show up once; under 3.5% is in the top ten. The specimen was CD4+ T cells sorted from PBMCs, collected on the day of the yellow fever booster vaccination. These receptors were obtained from a man aged 18 to 30 who received the YFV17D yellow fever vaccine. The CDR3 runs from the conserved cysteine through the conserved F or W. D genes are given only for firm matches. Rows may omit the clone size; those that give it use once, few, many or a size class.

TRBJ1-3	.	TRBV11-2	.	TGTGCCAGCACCTTAAGCCGAACTGGAAACACCATATATTTT	CASTLSRTGNTIYF
TRBJ2-3	few	TRBV6-5	TRBD2	TGTGCCAGCAGGTCCGAAGCGGGACGAGATACGCAGTATTTT	CASRSEAGRDTQYF
TRBJ2-3	few	TRBV4-3	TRBD1	TGCGCCAGCAGCCAGATAGGACAGGGATTCGCAGATACGCAGTATTTT	CASSQIGQGFADTQYF
TRBJ2-3	.	TRBV7-6	.	TGTGCCAGCAGCCCTTGGGACACCGCGGGGGAGTATTTT	CASSPWDTAGEYF
TRBJ1-3	.	TRBV6-1	.	TGTGCCAGCAGAGAAACCGGAGCTGGAAACACCATATATTTT	CASRETGAGNTIYF
TRBJ2-2	.	TRBV5-1	TRBD1	TGCGCCAGCAGCTTGACCCCCGGGACAGGGAACACCGGGGAGCTGTTTTTT	CASSLTPGTGNTGELFF
TRBJ2-5	few	TRBV6-5	.	TGTGCCAGCAGCCCGGAGGGACCCGGATCGGAGACCCAGTACTTC	CASSPEGPGSETQYF
TRBJ2-5	many	TRBV7-2	.	TGTGCCAGCAGCTTAGAACCCGGGTATCGGACCCAGTACTTC	CASSLEPGYRTQYF
TRBJ2-1	many	TRBV20-1	TRBD1	TGCAGTGCCTCAGACAGGGGCTCCTACAATGAGCAGTTCTTC	CSASDRGSYNEQFF
TRBJ2-7	few	TRBV6-2/TRBV6-3	.	TGTGCCAGCAGTTACTCCGGGACACCATGGGACGGACGGAGCTACGAGCAGTACTTC	CASSYSGTPWDGRSYEQYF
TRBJ2-1	many	TRBV5-1	.	TGCGCCAGCAGCTTGGCGGGACTCGAAGATATTGAGCAGTTCTTC	CASSLAGLEDIEQFF